Below are 19 T cell receptor delta chains sequenced from a single sample in a study of γδ T cells in repeated Plasmodium falciparum infection. Gammadelta T cells were flow-sorted from PBMC into Vgamma9/Vdelta2+ and Vdelta2-negative populations for bulk analysis. TCRdb used CATT to re-call clones from the multiplex PCR reads. The table shows around 86,000 delta-chain clones, with 1.4% occurring only once. Sequenced input: gamma-delta T cells from blood. The receptors stem from a pool of human donors (malaria-infected and uninfected, not separated).

In its sample, this clone is medium-sized. The sample carries other DNA sequences with the same CDR3. This sequence joins TRDV2 and TRDJ2; 10 positions match TRDD3. The CDR3 consists of 19 residues. V was pared by 3 bases and J by 0 bases, with 12 bases of the junction left unmatched. The germline gives CDR1 GEAIGNYY, CDR2 EKD. The CDR3 DNA reads as TGTGCCTGTGACCATATTGATGTGGGGGATACTGCTTTGACAGCACAACTCTTCTTT. This translates into CACDHIDVGDTALTAQLFF.

This clone was seen repeatedly, ten times or more. The chain is built from TRDV1 and TRDJ1; 13 nucleotides match TRDD3. The length of the CDR3 is 21 residues. The germline V gene encodes CDR1 TSWWSYY and CDR2 QGS. V shed 4 bases, J shed 5 bases, and the junction held 22 bases outside the gene matches. The CDR3 here is CALGALLQVKLGDTEVDKLIF. The CDR3 DNA follows: TGTGCTCTTGGGGCCCTGCTACAGGTCAAACTGGGGGATACGGAGGTGGATAAACTCATCTTT.

Concerning this clone: This likely reflects a read error, since a far larger clone is one base away. The sample contains more than one DNA sequence encoding this CDR3. The J gene is TRDJ1, the V gene TRDV1, with TRDD3 identical over 10 bases. Matching the DNA to germline supplied the J gene, which TCRdb does not give. CDR1 and CDR2 from the germline V gene are TSWWSYY and QGS. The CDR3 is 25 amino acids. The CDR3 DNA follows: TGTGCCCTTGGGGAACCTAGGACCTACCAGAACTGGGGGATGCCTCGGTGGACATACACCGATAAACTCATCTTT. It encodes CALGEPRTYQNWGMPRWTYTDKLIF.

This clone has a handful of counts. The protein recorded in TCRdb matches a much larger clone and deviates from this DNA's translation at residue 3, suggesting a read error; the protein here is obtained by translating the DNA. The chain uses TRDV2 and TRDJ1, with 12 bases that match TRDD3. The CDR3 has 20 residues. Germline V gene data show CDR1 as GEAIGNYY and CDR2 as EKD. The CDR3 spells CARDTVFLGDTQIHTDKLIF. For the CDR3, the DNA is TGTGCCCGTGACACCGTGTTCCTGGGGGATACGCAGATTCATACCGATAAACTCATCTTT.

Regarding this clone: The protein TCRdb lists belongs to a much larger clone and differs from this DNA's translation at residue 7, which points to a read error; the protein shown is made from the DNA. V and J are TRDV1 and TRDJ1, with TRDD3 identical over 8 bases. Here the J gene came from matching the DNA to germline, since TCRdb omits it. Germline-derived CDR1 and CDR2 are TSWWSYY and QGS. The J segment lost 7 bases and the V segment lost 0 bases, leaving 22 bases of the junction unmatched. This CDR3 has 20 amino acids. The CDR3, as DNA: TGTGCTCTTGGGGAACTTGGCTTTCTCTTAGGGGATACCAAATGGGGTAAACTCATCTTT. This codes for CALGELGFLLGDTKWGKLIF.

This clone was detected many times. TCRdb shows a much larger clone's protein in place of this DNA's translation, and the two differ at residue 8, likely through a read error; the protein shown is translated from the DNA. This chain connects TRDV1 to TRDJ1; TRDD3 aligns across 8 bases. As TCRdb names no J gene, one was assigned here on the basis of a DNA match to germline. CDR3 length: 18 residues. CDR1 and CDR2 from the germline V gene are TSWWSYY and QGS. After removal of 3 bases from V and 6 bases from J, the junction contained 18 bases not matched to a gene. The CDR3 DNA follows: TGTGCTCTTGGGGACAGGGACAGAAGGGGGATAATCGGGTATAAACTCATCTTT. It is translated as CALGDRDRRGIIGYKLIF.

The chain uses TRDV1 and TRDJ1, with D possibly matching TRDD3 (5 bases). The CDR3 is 24 residues long. V was clipped by 0 bases and J by 0 bases, with 35 bases between them. Looked up from germline, CDR1 is TSWWSYY and CDR2 is QGS. In DNA, the CDR3 is TGTGCTCTTGGGGAACTAGCCGCCCGCCAGTGGAGTACTGGTCAGTACGGGTACACCGATAAACTCATCTTT. It yields the protein CALGELAARQWSTGQYGYTDKLIF.

To note about this clone: A read error likely explains why the TCRdb protein, taken from a much larger clone, differs from this DNA's translation at residue 13; the protein shown is translated from the DNA. This chain joins TRDV1 and TRDJ1; the D gene is possibly TRDD3 (9 bases). The CDR3 has 21 amino acids. Trimming removed 1 base at V and 5 bases at J, with 32 bases between. CDR1 and CDR2 from the germline V gene are TSWWSYY and QGS. This CDR3 is CALGEQKDFLRTRGYADKLIF. The CDR3, as DNA: TGTGCTCTTGGGGAACAAAAGGACTTCCTACGAACTAGGGGATACGCGGATAAACTCATCTTT.

In its sample, this clone was seen a few times. This may come from a read error, since a much larger clone is one base off. Here the CDR3 DNA reads TGTGCTCTGCAGAATTTTCCTATCGGAATGGGGGCCTACACCGATAAACCCATCTTT. Translating gives CALQNFPIGMGAYTDKPIF. The J segment was not called; the V segment is TRDV1; TRDD3 reflects the table's D call only, with no check against the DNA. This CDR3 is 19 amino acids long. The germline gives CDR1 TSWWSYY, CDR2 QGS.

This clone was seen a handful of times. The protein TCRdb lists belongs to a much larger clone and differs from this DNA's translation at residue 4, which points to a read error; the protein shown is made from the DNA. The chain has TRDV1 and TRDJ1, with a possible D match to TRDD3 (5 bases). Germline lookup yields CDR1 TSWWSYY and CDR2 QGS. The V end lost 8 bases, the J end lost 9 bases, and 13 bases lay between the germline ends. The CDR3 has 11 residues. The CDR3 loop reads CALRGPPELIF. In DNA, the CDR3 is TGTGCTCTTAGGGGGCCGCCGGAACTCATCTTT.

Notes on this clone: This DNA's translation and the protein TCRdb lists, from a much larger clone, do not match at residue 12, likely due to a read error; the protein shown is translated from the DNA. The chain is built from TRDV1 and TRDJ1; no firm D call. No J gene is reported in TCRdb; it was inferred here by comparing the DNA with germline. Germline loops: CDR1 TSWWSYY, CDR2 QGS. V lost 2 bases to trimming and J lost 1 base, with 26 bases between them. This CDR3 has 20 residues. In nucleotides, the CDR3 is TGTGCTCTTGGGGAAAACAGCGGGCCATCCTCGAGGGTCCTCACCGATAAACTCATCTTT. Protein product: CALGENSGPSSRVLTDKLIF.

Note on this clone: The TCRdb record carries a much larger clone's protein, which differs from this DNA's translation at residue 7; a read error is the likely cause, and the protein listed here is the DNA translation. The chain uses TRDV2 and TRDJ1; D is unresolved. The J gene, left out of TCRdb, was set here by checking the DNA against germline. The CDR3 sequence is 15 residues long. V lost 3 bases and J lost 4, with 17 bases in between. Germline V lookup: CDR1 GEAIGNYY, CDR2 EKD. The CDR3 sequence: CACDVVEGQGDKLIF. The DNA of the CDR3 is TGTGCCTGTGACGTGGTGGAGGGCCAAGGCGATAAACTCATCTTT.

Remarks on this clone: The protein TCRdb gives is from a much larger clone and does not agree with this DNA's translation at residue 6, likely a read error; the protein shown here comes from the DNA. V and J are TRDV1 and TRDJ1; no clear D. Assignment of the J gene here rests on matching the DNA to germline, because TCRdb gives none. This CDR3 comprises 16 residues. V was clipped by 6 bases and J by 0 bases, with 17 bases between them. CDR1 is TSWWSYY, CDR2 QGS, per germline. The CDR3 reads CALGKLFVSYTDKLIF. CDR3 nucleotide sequence: TGTGCTCTTGGAAAGCTCTTCGTCTCGTACACCGATAAACTCATCTTT.

This clone was recorded many times. TCRdb records a much larger clone's protein for this DNA, with a difference at residue 5 that likely arises from a read error; the protein given is the translation of the DNA. The chain joins TRDV1 to TRDJ2; a possible D gene is TRDD3 (6 bases). The J gene, absent from TCRdb, was called here by matching the DNA to germline. Looked up from germline, CDR1 is TSWWSYY and CDR2 is QGS. This CDR3 is built from 15 residues. In nucleotides, the CDR3 is TGTGCTCTGACCCACGAAGGGATATCGACAGGACAACTCTTCTTT. Translation: CALTHEGISTGQLFF.

Only a few counts were recorded for this clone. The protein held in TCRdb is that of a much larger clone and does not match this DNA's translation at residue 10, likely because of a read error; the protein shown is translated from the DNA. The chain links TRDV2 to TRDJ1, with 8 bases lining up with TRDD2. V lost 5 bases, J lost 0 bases, and 16 bases stayed unmatched. The length of the CDR3 is 18 residues. Germline CDR1 is GEAIGNYY and CDR2 is EKD. The CDR3: CACVSSYRGVSNTDKLIF. The CDR3 DNA reads TGTGCCTGTGTCTCTTCCTACCGGGGGGTAAGTAACACCGATAAACTCATCTTT.

This clone showed up many times. V usage is TRDV1 and J usage is TRDJ1; 12 positions match TRDD3. TCRdb does not report a J gene; here it was assigned by matching the DNA to germline references. CDR1 and CDR2 (germline): TSWWSYY, QGS. The ends lost 0 bases at V and 0 bases at J; junction bases unmatched: 8. The CDR3 sequence is 19 residues long. In DNA, the CDR3 is TGTGCTCTTGGGGAACTTCCTACTGGGGGATACCGGTACACCGATAAACTCATCTTT. This translates into CALGELPTGGYRYTDKLIF.

On this clone itself: Translating this DNA gives a protein that differs at residue 16 from the TCRdb one, which belongs to a much larger clone; a read error is likely, and the protein shown is this translation. The V gene was identified as TRDV2, while no J gene was called; the D segment call TRDD3 is taken from the table without a DNA check. This CDR3 comprises 18 residues. The germline V gene encodes CDR1 GEAIGNYY and CDR2 EKD. CDR3 residues: CACDTDGDTSWDTRQVFF. Here the CDR3 DNA reads TGTGCCTGTGACACCGATGGGGATACCTCCTGGGACACCCGACAGGTGTTTTTC.

This clone turned up a few times. A read error is possible here, since a much larger clone lies one base away. The identical CDR3 is also encoded by other nucleotide sequences in the sample. V and J are TRDV1 and TRDJ1; D uncertain. The CDR3 has 17 amino acids. Germline CDR1 reads TSWWSYY; CDR2 reads QGS. The CDR3, as DNA: TGCGCTCTTGTGGAGGGAACAAGGAGCCCGTCCTCCGATAAACTCATCTTT. This codes for CALVEGTRSPSSDKLIF.

This clone occurred a few times. TCRdb's protein for this DNA is that of a much larger clone and differs from the translation at residue 14, likely a read error; the protein shown is the DNA translation. The rearrangement joins TRDV3 to TRDJ1; no reliable D call. Germline CDR1 TVYSNPD, CDR2 GDNSRS (reference sequence). This CDR3 spans 16 amino acids. This CDR3 is CAFSGSLKLYTDKRIF. DNA of the CDR3: TGTGCCTTTAGTGGTTCCCTTAAGCTGTACACCGATAAACGCATCTTT. Full variable domain (outside the CDR3, taken from reference TRDV3 and TRDJ1): CDKVTQSSPDQTVASGSEVVLLCTYDTVYSNPDLFWYRIRPDYSFQFVFYGDNSRSEGADFTQGRFSVKHILTQKAFHLVISPVRTEDSATYYCAFSGSLKLYTDKRIFGKGTRVTVEP.